Listed below are T cell receptor beta chains from one sample, sequenced in a study of blood T cell repertoires in COVID-19. The assay was immunoSEQ multiplex PCR, and TCRdb's table has in-frame clones only and misses some. The sample holds approximately 190,000 clones, about 85% seen once. The sequenced sample consisted of peripheral blood. Every receptor here comes from a human donor in a cohort sampled during active COVID-19. Each CDR3 is given with its conserved first and last residue. The D gene is left open where the match is weak. Some rows have no size entry. The others give once, few or many, or a class for an expanded clone.

j_call v_call d_call clone_size cdr3_aa cdr3_nt
TRBJ1-4 TRBV7-9 . . CASSAGASFEKLFF TGTGCCAGCAGTGCGGGGGCCTCTTTTGAAAAACTGTTTTTT
TRBJ2-1 TRBV2 TRBD2 . CASSGGRGGFSSYNEQFF TGTGCCAGCAGTGGAGGACGGGGGGGTTTCAGTTCCTACAATGAGCAGTTCTTC
TRBJ1-5 TRBV7-8 TRBD1 few CASSLNVGTGNQPQHF TGTGCCAGCAGCTTAAATGTTGGGACAGGGAATCAGCCCCAGCATTTT
TRBJ1-1 TRBV4-1 . many CASSPPGRDTEAFF TGCGCCAGCAGCCCACCTGGGCGAGACACTGAAGCTTTCTTT
TRBJ2-7 TRBV5-1 . . CASSLDYSGVGVPYEQYF TGCGCCAGCAGCTTGGACTACTCGGGGGTGGGTGTACCGTACGAGCAGTACTTC
TRBJ1-4 TRBV3-1/TRBV3-2 . . CASSPSGNEKLFF TGTGCCAGCAGCCCCTCCGGTAATGAAAAACTGTTTTTT
TRBJ2-1 TRBV7-7 TRBD2 . CASSLGSGRYNEQFF TGTGCCAGCAGCTTAGGTAGCGGGAGATATAATGAGCAGTTCTTC
TRBJ2-5 TRBV5-1 . . CASSLAPQVSQETQYF TGCGCCAGCAGCTTGGCCCCTCAGGTTTCCCAAGAGACCCAGTACTTC
TRBJ2-7 TRBV15 . . CATSRDLRGGYEQYF TGTGCCACCAGCAGAGATCTGAGGGGGGGCTACGAGCAGTACTTC
TRBJ2-7 TRBV2 . . CASSPTPYEQYF TGTGCCAGCAGTCCTACTCCCTACGAGCAGTACTTC